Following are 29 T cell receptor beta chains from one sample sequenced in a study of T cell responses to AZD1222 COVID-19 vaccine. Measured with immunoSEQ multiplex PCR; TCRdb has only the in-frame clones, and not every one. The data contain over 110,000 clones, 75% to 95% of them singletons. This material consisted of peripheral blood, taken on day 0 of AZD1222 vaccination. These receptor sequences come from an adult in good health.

The CDR3 loop reads CASSPGRVTDTQYF. The CDR3 coding sequence is TGTGCCAGCAGCCCTGGTCGGGTTACAGATACGCAGTATTTT. J is TRBJ2-3 and V is TRBV28; D is uncertain. The CDR3 runs 14 residues. V was clipped by 6 bases and J by 3 bases, with 13 bases between them. CDR1 and CDR2 from the germline V gene are MDHEN and SYDVKM.

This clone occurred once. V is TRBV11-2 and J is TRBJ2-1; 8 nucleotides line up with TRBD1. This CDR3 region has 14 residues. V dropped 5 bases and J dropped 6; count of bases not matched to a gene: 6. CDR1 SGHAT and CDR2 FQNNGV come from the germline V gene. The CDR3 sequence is CASSLDRVSNEQFF. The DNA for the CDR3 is TGTGCCAGCAGCCTGGACAGGGTCAGCAATGAGCAGTTCTTC.

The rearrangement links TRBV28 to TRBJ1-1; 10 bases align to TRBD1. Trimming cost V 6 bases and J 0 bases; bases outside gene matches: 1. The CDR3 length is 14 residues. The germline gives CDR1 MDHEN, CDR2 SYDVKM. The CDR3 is CASRTGGMNTEAFF. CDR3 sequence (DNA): TGTGCCAGCAGGACAGGGGGCATGAACACTGAAGCTTTCTTT. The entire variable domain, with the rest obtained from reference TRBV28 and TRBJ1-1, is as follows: DVKVTQSSRYLVKRTGEKVFLECVQDMDHENMFWYRQDPGLGLRLIYFSYDVKMKEKGDIPEGYSVSREKKERFSLILESASTNQTSMYLCASRTGGMNTEAFFGQGTRLTVV.

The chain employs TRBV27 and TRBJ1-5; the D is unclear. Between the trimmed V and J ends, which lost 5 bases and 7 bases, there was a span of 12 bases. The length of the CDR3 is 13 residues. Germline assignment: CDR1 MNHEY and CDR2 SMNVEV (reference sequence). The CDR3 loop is CASSTMDGQPQHF. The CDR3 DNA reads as TGTGCCAGCAGTACCATGGATGGACAGCCCCAGCATTTT.

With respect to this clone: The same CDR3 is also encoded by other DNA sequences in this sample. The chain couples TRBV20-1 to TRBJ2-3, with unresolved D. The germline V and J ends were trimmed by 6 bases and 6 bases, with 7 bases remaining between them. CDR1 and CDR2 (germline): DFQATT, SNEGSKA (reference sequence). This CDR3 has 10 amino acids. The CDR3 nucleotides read TGCAGTGCCTCTCAGGATACGCAGTATTTT. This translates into CSASQDTQYF.

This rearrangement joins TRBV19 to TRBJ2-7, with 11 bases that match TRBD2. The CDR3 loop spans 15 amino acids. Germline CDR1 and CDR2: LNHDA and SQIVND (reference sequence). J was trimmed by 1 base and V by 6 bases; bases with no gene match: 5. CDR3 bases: TGTGCCAGTAGGGAGTTAGCGGGAGGGTCCTACGAGCAGTACTTC. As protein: CASRELAGGSYEQYF.

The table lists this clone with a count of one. The CDR3 is CASSQASGVSYEQYF. In DNA form, the CDR3 reads TGTGCCAGTAGCCAGGCTTCTGGGGTCTCCTACGAGCAGTACTTC. This rearrangement joins TRBV19 to TRBJ2-7; D not resolved. CDR1 LNHDA and CDR2 SQIVND come from the germline V gene (reference sequence). CDR3 length equals 15 residues. V lost 6 bases, J lost 0 bases, and 15 bases lay in between.

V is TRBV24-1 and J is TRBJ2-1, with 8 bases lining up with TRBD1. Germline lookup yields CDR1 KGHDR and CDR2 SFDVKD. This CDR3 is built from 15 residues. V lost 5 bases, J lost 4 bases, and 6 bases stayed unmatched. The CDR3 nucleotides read TGTGCCACCAGTGTGTTACAGGGGGGATACAATGAGCAGTTCTTC. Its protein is CATSVLQGGYNEQFF.

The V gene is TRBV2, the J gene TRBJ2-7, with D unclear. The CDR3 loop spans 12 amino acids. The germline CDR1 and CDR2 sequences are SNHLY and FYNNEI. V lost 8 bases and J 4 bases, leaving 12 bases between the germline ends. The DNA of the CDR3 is TGTGCCAGCGGTCCTGATTCTTACGAGCAGTACTTC. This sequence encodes CASGPDSYEQYF.

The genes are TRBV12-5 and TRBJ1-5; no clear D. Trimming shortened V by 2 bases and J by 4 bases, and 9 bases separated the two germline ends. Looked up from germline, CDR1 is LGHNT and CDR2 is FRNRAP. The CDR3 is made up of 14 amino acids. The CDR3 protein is CASGLREGNQPQHF. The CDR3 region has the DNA TGTGCTAGTGGTTTGAGGGAAGGGAATCAGCCCCAGCATTTT.

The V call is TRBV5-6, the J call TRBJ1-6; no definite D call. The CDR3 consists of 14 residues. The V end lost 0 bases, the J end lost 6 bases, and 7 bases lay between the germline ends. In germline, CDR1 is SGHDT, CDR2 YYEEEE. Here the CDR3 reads CASSLGPGNSPLHF. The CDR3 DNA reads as TGTGCCAGCAGCTTGGGTCCGGGTAATTCACCCCTCCACTTT.

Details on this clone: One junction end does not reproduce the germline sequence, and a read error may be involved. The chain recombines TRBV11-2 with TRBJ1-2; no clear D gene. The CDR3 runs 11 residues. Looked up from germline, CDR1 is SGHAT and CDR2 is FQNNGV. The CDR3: CASSPRQRPTF. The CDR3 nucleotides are TGTGCCAGCAGCCCGCGACAAAGGCCAACATTC.

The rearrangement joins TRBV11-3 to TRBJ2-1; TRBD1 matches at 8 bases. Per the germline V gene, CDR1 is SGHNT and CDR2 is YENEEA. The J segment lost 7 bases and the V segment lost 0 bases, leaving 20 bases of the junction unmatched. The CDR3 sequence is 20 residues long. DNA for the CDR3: TGTGCCAGCAGCTTAGAGGCTGGGGGTTGGGTGACAGGGGAGGTAAATGAGCAGTTCTTC. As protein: CASSLEAGGWVTGEVNEQFF.

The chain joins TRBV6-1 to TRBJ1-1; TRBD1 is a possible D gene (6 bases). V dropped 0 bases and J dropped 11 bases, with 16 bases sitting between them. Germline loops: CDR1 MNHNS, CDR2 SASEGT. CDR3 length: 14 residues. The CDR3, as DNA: TGTGCCAGCAGTGAAGCGGGGGCGCGCAATGGGGCTTTCTTT. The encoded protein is CASSEAGARNGAFF.

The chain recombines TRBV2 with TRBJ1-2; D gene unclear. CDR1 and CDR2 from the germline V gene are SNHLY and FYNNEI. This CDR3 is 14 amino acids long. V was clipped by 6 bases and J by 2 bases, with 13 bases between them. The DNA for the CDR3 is TGTGCCAGCAGGGCGCCGACACCGAACTATGGCTACACCTTC. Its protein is CASRAPTPNYGYTF. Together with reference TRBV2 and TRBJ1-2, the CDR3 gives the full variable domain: EPEVTQTPSHQVTQMGQEVILRCVPISNHLYFYWYRQILGQKVEFLVSFYNNEISEKSEIFDDQFSVERPDGSNFTLKIRSTKLEDSAMYFCASRAPTPNYGYTFGSGTRLTVV.

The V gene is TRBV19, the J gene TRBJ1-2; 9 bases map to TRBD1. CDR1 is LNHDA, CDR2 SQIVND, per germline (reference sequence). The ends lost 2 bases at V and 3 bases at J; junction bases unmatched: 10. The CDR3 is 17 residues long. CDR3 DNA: TGTGCCAGTAGTATAATTGGGACAGGGTTTAGCGACTATGGCTACACCTTC. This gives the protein CASSIIGTGFSDYGYTF.

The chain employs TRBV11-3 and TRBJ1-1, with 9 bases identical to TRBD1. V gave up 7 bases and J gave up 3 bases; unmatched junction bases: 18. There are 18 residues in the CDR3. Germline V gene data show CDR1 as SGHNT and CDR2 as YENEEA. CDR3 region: CASTERQGTGISDTEAFF. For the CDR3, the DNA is TGTGCCAGCACCGAACGCCAGGGGACAGGGATCTCTGACACTGAAGCTTTCTTT.

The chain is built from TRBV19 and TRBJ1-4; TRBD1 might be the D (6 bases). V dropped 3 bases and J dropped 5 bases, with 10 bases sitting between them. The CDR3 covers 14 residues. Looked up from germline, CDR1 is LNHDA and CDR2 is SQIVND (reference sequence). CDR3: CASSILGGNEKLFF. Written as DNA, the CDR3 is TGTGCCAGTAGTATTCTGGGGGGCAATGAAAAACTGTTTTTT.

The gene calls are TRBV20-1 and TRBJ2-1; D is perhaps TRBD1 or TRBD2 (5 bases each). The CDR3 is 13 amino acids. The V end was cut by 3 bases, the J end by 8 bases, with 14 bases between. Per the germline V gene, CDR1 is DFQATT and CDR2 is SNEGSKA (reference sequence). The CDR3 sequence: CSASLGDRDEQFF. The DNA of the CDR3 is TGCAGTGCTAGTTTGGGGGATAGGGATGAGCAGTTCTTC.

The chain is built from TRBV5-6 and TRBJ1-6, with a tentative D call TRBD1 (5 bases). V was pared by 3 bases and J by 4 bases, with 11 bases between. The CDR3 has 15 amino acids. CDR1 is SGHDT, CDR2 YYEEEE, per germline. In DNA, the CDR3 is TGTGCCAGCAGCTCCCGGGGACTTTATAATTCACCCCTCCACTTT. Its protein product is CASSSRGLYNSPLHF.

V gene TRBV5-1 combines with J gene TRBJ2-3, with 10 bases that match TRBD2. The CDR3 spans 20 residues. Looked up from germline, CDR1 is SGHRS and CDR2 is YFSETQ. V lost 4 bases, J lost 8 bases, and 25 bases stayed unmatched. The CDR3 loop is CASSLQVSSGRASWPLTQYF. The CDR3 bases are TGCGCCAGCAGCCTCCAGGTGTCTAGCGGGAGAGCTAGTTGGCCCCTTACGCAGTATTTT.

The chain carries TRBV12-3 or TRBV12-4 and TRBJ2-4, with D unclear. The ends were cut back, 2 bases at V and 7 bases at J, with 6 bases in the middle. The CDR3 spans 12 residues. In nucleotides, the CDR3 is TGTGCCAGCAGTTTAACTACCAACATTCAGTACTTC. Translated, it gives CASSLTTNIQYF.

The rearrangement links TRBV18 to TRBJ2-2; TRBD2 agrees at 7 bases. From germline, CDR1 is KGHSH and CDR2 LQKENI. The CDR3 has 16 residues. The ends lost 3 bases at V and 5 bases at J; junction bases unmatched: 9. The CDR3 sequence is CASSPPAGSGTGELFF. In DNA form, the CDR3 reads TGTGCCAGCTCACCTCCCGCTGGTAGCGGGACCGGGGAGCTGTTTTTT.

The CDR3 DNA is TGCGCCAGCAGTGAGTTTAGCGGGAGCCTCAATGAGCAGTTCTTC. Residues: CASSEFSGSLNEQFF. The chain carries TRBV10-1 and TRBJ2-1; 9 nucleotides line up with TRBD2. Losses at the gene ends were 1 base for V and 6 bases for J; bases not matched to a gene: 4. The V gene's germline CDR1 is WNHNN and CDR2 SYGVQD (reference sequence). The CDR3 loop spans 15 amino acids.

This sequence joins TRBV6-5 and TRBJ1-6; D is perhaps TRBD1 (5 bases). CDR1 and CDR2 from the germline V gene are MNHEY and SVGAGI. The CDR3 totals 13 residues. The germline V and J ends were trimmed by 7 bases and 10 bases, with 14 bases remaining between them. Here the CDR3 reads CASTITGGSPLHF. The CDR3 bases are TGTGCCAGCACCATTACAGGCGGATCACCCCTCCACTTT.

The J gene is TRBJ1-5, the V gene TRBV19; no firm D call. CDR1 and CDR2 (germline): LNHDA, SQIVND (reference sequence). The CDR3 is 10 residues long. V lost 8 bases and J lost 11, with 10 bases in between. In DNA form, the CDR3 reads TGTGCCAGTGGTCCCTGGTCCCAGCATTTT. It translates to CASGPWSQHF.

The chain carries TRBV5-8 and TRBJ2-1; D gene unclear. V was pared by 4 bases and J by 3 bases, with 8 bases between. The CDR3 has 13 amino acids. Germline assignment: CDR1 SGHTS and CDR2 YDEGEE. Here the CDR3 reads CASSPDHYNEQFF. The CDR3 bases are TGTGCCAGCAGCCCCGACCACTACAATGAGCAGTTCTTC.

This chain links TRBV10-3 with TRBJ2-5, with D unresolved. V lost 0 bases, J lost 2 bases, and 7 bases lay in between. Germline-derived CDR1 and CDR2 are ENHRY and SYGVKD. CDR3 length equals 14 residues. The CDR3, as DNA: TGTGCCATCAGTGAGTCGGTGGGACAAGAGACCCAGTACTTC. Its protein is CAISESVGQETQYF.

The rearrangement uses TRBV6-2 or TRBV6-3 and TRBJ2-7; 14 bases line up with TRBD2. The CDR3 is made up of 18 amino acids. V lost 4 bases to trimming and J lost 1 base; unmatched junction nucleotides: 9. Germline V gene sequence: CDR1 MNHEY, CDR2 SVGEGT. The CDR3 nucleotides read TGTGCCAGCAGTTCCATTCCTGGACTAGCGGGAGGTTCCTACGAGCAGTACTTC. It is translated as CASSSIPGLAGGSYEQYF.